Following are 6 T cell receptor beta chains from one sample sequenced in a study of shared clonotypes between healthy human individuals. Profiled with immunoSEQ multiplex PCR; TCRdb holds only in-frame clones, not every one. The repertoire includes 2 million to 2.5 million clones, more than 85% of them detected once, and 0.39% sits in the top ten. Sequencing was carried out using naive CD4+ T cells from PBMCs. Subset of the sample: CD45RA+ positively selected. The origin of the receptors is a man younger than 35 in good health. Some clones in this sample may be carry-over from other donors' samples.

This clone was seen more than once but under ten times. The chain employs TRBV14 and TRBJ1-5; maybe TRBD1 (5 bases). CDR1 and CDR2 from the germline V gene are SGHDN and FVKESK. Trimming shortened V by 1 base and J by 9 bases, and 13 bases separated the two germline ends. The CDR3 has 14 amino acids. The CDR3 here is CASSQGRVGVPQHF. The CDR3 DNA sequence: TGTGCCAGCAGCCAAGGACGAGTAGGGGTGCCCCAGCATTTT.

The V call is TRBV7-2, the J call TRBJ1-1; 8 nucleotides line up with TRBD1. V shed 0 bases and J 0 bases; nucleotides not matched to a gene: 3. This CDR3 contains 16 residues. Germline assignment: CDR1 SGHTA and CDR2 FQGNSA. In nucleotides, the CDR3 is TGTGCCAGCAGCTTAGCGACAGGGGCGATGAACACTGAAGCTTTCTTT. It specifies CASSLATGAMNTEAFF. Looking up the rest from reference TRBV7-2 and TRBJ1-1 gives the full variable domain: GAGVSQSPSNKVTEKGKDVELRCDPISGHTALYWYRQSLGQGLEFLIYFQGNSAPDKSGLPSDRFSAERTGGSVSTLTIQRTQQEDSAVYLCASSLATGAMNTEAFFGQGTRLTVV.

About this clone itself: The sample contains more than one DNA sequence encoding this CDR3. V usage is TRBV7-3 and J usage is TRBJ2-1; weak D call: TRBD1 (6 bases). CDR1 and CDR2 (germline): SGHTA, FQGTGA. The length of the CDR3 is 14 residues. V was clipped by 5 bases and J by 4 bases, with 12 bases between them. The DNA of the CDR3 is TGTGCCAGCAGCCCCACGGACAGATACAATGAGCAGTTCTTC. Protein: CASSPTDRYNEQFF.

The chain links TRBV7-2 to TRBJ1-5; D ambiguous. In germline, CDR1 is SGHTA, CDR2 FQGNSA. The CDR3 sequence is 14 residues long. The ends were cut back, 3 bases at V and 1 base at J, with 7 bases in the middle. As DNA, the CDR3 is TGTGCCAGCAGCTTCGGGGAGAGCAATCAGCCCCAGCATTTT. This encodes CASSFGESNQPQHF. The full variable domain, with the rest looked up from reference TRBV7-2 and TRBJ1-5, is GAGVSQSPSNKVTEKGKDVELRCDPISGHTALYWYRQSLGQGLEFLIYFQGNSAPDKSGLPSDRFSAERTGGSVSTLTIQRTQQEDSAVYLCASSFGESNQPQHFGDGTRLSIL.

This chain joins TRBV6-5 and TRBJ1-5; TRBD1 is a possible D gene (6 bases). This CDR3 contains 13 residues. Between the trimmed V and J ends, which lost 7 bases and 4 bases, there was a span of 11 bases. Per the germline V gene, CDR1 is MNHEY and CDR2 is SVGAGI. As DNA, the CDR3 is TGTGCCAGCACCAACACAGGGAATCAGCCCCAGCATTTT. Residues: CASTNTGNQPQHF.

The CDR3 DNA sequence: TGTGCCAGCAGCTTGGCCCCCTCGGGTTTGGCTTTCTTT. Translated: CASSLAPSGLAFF. The gene calls are TRBV5-4 and TRBJ1-1; D is ambiguous. Trimming removed 0 bases from V and 11 bases from J, with 14 bases in between. The CDR3 length is 13 residues. CDR1 and CDR2 (germline): SGHNT, YYREEE (reference sequence).